Below are 16 T cell receptor beta chains sequenced from a single sample in a study of T-cell reconstitution after alpha-beta-depleted transplantation in children. A library of TCRbeta sequences, prepared with unique molecular identifiers, was generated. TCRdb re-called the PCR reads through MiXCR, storing one row per CDR3 protein. The sample lists about 1,000,000 distinct CDR3 sequences; around 30% were seen once. Specimen: PBMCs, mostly from graft donor cells, collected 360 days after TCRalphabeta/CD19-depleted stem cell transplant. The source of these receptors is a boy younger than two who had a stem cell transplant for SCID, so the T cells may come from the graft donor.

The chain employs TRBV12-3 or TRBV12-4 and TRBJ2-7, with D possibly TRBD1 on 6 matching bases. This CDR3 region has 14 residues. The ends were cut back, 3 bases at V and 2 bases at J, with 11 bases in the middle. In DNA form, the CDR3 reads TGTGCCAGCAGTTTTAGGGGGAACCCCTACGAGCAGTACTTC. Protein product: CASSFRGNPYEQYF.

The sample holds a few counts of this clonotype. The chain joins TRBV2 to TRBJ1-1, with a weak D call TRBD1 (6 bases). Germline CDR1 and CDR2: SNHLY and FYNNEI. CDR3 length: 14 residues. Trimming removed 4 bases from V and 3 bases from J, with 12 bases in between. The CDR3 coding sequence is TGTGCCAGCAGTGGGAACAGGGTTGACACTGAAGCTTTCTTT. Translating gives CASSGNRVDTEAFF.

The chain recombines TRBV2 with TRBJ2-1; 10 nucleotides line up with TRBD1. Germline-derived CDR1 and CDR2 are SNHLY and FYNNEI. The CDR3 spans 13 residues. V lost 6 bases and J lost 8; bases outside the gene matches: 4. The CDR3 nucleotides read TGTGCCAGCAGGGACAGGGGGTACGATGAGCAGTTCTTC. Its translation is CASRDRGYDEQFF.

This clonotype has only a few counts. V gene TRBV7-3 combines with J gene TRBJ1-1, with D unclear. V gave up 5 bases and J gave up 0 bases, with 10 bases separating them. Germline V lookup: CDR1 SGHTA, CDR2 FQGTGA. This CDR3 has 14 residues. CDR3 sequence reads: CASSPSAMNTEAFF. CDR3 sequence (DNA): TGTGCCAGCAGCCCTTCGGCCATGAACACTGAAGCTTTCTTT.

This clonotype was detected ten times or more. The chain combines TRBV20-1 with TRBJ1-2; D gene uncertain. Per germline, CDR1 DFQATT and CDR2 SNEGSKA (reference sequence). The CDR3 sequence is 13 residues long. Trimming stripped 5 bases from V and 0 bases from J, with 10 bases between. The CDR3 coding sequence is TGCAGTGCTCGTACCCAGTCTAACTATGGCTACACCTTC. Its translation: CSARTQSNYGYTF.

CDR3 residues: CASSRGQGLNTEAFF. CDR3 DNA sequence: TGTGCCAGCAGTCGGGGACAGGGACTGAACACTGAAGCTTTCTTT. This rearrangement joins TRBV6-1 to TRBJ1-1, with 9 bases identical to TRBD1. The CDR3 has 15 amino acids. The germline V gene has CDR1 MNHNS and CDR2 SASEGT. Trimming cost V 5 bases and J 0 bases; bases outside gene matches: 4.

This rearrangement joins TRBV10-3 to TRBJ1-1; the D gene is possibly TRBD1 (5 bases). The V end lost 0 bases, the J end lost 2 bases, and 7 bases lay between the germline ends. The germline V gene encodes CDR1 ENHRY and CDR2 SYGVKD. The CDR3 extends over 14 amino acids. As DNA, the CDR3 is TGTGCCATCAGTGAGTCGCAGGGTAACACTGAAGCTTTCTTT. This gives the protein CAISESQGNTEAFF.

This chain uses TRBV18 with TRBJ2-1; D gene uncertain. Germline V lookup: CDR1 KGHSH, CDR2 LQKENI. CDR3 size: 15 residues. Trimming shortened V by 6 bases and J by 2 bases, and 14 bases separated the two germline ends. This CDR3 reads CASSPRLGTYNEQFF. For the CDR3, the DNA is TGTGCCAGCTCTCCCAGGTTAGGGACCTACAATGAGCAGTTCTTC.

Only a few counts were recorded for this clonotype. The CDR3 DNA follows: TGTGCCAGCAGCTTTTTCTCGCAGCCGAACACTGAAGCTTTCTTT. Its protein product is CASSFFSQPNTEAFF. V usage is TRBV11-1 and J usage is TRBJ1-1, with no clear D. The germline gives CDR1 SGHAT, CDR2 FQDESV (reference sequence). Trimming removed 3 bases at V and 1 base at J, with 12 bases between. CDR3 length: 15 residues.

This clonotype was seen only a few times. The rearrangement joins TRBV10-3 to TRBJ2-3, with 7 bases that match TRBD1. The ends lost 11 bases at V and 2 bases at J; junction bases unmatched: 4. The CDR3 runs 12 residues. From germline, CDR1 is ENHRY and CDR2 SYGVKD. CDR3 nucleotide sequence: TGTGCCGTCGGGACAGTCACAGATACGCAGTATTTT. This sequence encodes CAVGTVTDTQYF.

The rearrangement uses TRBV5-1 and TRBJ1-1, with D possibly TRBD1 on 5 matching bases. The germline gives CDR1 SGHRS, CDR2 YFSETQ. This CDR3 region has 15 residues. V gave up 2 bases and J gave up 5 bases, with 16 bases separating them. The CDR3 is CASSLTPDRLTEAFF. The CDR3, as DNA: TGCGCCAGCAGCTTAACTCCCGACAGACTTACTGAAGCTTTCTTT.

The chain combines TRBV5-1 with TRBJ1-1; D not resolved. The CDR3 has 13 residues. Trimming left V 4 bases short and J 4 bases short, with 11 bases between. Germline-derived CDR1 and CDR2 are SGHRS and YFSETQ. The CDR3 region has the DNA TGCGCCAGCAGCCCTAACTCGGGCACTGAAGCTTTCTTT. Translating gives CASSPNSGTEAFF.

This clonotype was seen only a few times. The genes are TRBV9 and TRBJ2-2; 9 nucleotides agree with TRBD2. After removal of 3 bases from V and 5 bases from J, the junction contained 8 bases not matched to a gene. This CDR3 spans 16 amino acids. CDR1 and CDR2 (germline): SGDLS, YYNGEE. The CDR3 here is CASSAQAGGATGELFF. The CDR3 bases are TGTGCCAGCAGCGCCCAGGCGGGGGGGGCTACCGGGGAGCTGTTTTTT.

The V gene is TRBV29-1, the J gene TRBJ1-3; D not resolved. The CDR3 covers 12 residues. Looked up from germline, CDR1 is SQVTM and CDR2 is ANQGSEA. Trimming took off 4 bases at V and 8 bases at J, with 12 bases between the two ends. DNA for the CDR3: TGCAGCGTTGGAGGTTACCGGGACACCATATATTTT. It specifies CSVGGYRDTIYF.

This clonotype was counted a few times. The chain couples TRBV7-9 to TRBJ2-1, with 7 bases matching TRBD1. The CDR3 is made up of 15 amino acids. Germline trimming cut 3 bases from V and 5 bases from J; bases unmatched to any gene: 7. Germline V lookup: CDR1 SEHNR, CDR2 FQNEAQ (reference sequence). CDR3 region: CASSFQPGQNNEQFF. The DNA of the CDR3 is TGTGCCAGCAGCTTCCAGCCGGGACAGAACAATGAGCAGTTCTTC.

This chain connects TRBV24-1 to TRBJ2-1; 7 bases map to TRBD1. The germline CDR1 and CDR2 sequences are KGHDR and SFDVKD. The CDR3 spans 15 residues. Trimming at V came to 3 bases and at J to 6 bases, leaving 7 bases not matched to a gene. The CDR3 sequence: CATSDHRGLGNEQFF. CDR3 nucleotide sequence: TGTGCCACCAGTGATCACAGGGGCCTAGGCAATGAGCAGTTCTTC.